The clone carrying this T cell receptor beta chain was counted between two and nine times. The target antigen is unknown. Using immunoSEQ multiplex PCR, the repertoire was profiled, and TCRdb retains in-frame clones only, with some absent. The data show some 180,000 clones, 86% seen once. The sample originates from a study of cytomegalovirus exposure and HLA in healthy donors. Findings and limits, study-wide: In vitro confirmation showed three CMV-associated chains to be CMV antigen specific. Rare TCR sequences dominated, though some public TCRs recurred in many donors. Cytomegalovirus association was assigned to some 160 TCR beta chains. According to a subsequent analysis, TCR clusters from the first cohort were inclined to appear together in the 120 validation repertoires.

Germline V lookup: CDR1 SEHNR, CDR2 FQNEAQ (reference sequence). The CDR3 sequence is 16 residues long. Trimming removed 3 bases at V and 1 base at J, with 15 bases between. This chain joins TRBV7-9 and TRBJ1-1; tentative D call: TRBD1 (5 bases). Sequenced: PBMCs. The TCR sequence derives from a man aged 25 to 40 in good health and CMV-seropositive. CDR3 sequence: CASSFPLQGGNTEAFF. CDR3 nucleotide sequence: TGTGCCAGCAGCTTTCCCCTCCAGGGTGGGAACACTGAAGCTTTCTTT.